This T cell receptor (beta chain) was obtained from a study of cytomegalovirus exposure and HLA in healthy donors. Study-wide results and limits: Listed as cytomegalovirus-associated were approximately 160 TCR beta chains.

This CDR3 contains 15 residues. V lost 2 bases to trimming and J lost 2 bases; unmatched junction nucleotides: 5. Looked up from germline, CDR1 is SGDLS and CDR2 is YYNGEE. Turning to this clone: Its antigen is not known.

60 Vbeta and 13 Jbeta primers were used in PCR. Here immunoSEQ multiplex PCR was the method, and the copy in TCRdb shows in-frame clones only, minus some. The sample has nearly 300,000 clones, roughly 85% seen once. The chain carries TRBV9 and TRBJ2-7, with 9 nucleotides matching TRBD1. Sequences were obtained from PBMCs. The TCR was taken from a man aged 40-49 years in good health and CMV-seropositive. The CDR3 is CASSVRTGVTYEQYF. CDR3 DNA: TGTGCCAGCAGCGTCCGGACAGGGGTAACCTACGAGCAGTACTTC.